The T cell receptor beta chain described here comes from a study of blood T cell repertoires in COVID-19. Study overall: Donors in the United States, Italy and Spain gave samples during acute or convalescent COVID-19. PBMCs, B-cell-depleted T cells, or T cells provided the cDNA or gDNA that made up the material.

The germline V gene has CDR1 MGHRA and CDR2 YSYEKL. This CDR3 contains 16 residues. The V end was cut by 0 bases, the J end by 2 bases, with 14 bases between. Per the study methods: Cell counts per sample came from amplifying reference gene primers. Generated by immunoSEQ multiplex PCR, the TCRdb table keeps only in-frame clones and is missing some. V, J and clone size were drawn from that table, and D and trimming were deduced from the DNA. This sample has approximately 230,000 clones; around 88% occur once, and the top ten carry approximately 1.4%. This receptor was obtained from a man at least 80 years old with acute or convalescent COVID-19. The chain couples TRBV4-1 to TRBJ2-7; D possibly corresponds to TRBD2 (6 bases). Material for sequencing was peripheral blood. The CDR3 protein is CASSQEGEVDTYEQYF. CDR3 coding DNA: TGCGCCAGCAGCCAAGAGGGGGAGGTAGACACCTACGAGCAGTACTTC.